Reported below is one T cell receptor (beta chain). Its specificity is not known. Repertoires were generated with immunoSEQ multiplex PCR, while TCRdb's copy carries only in-frame clones and drops some. This table holds some 240,000 clones, around 90% found once. Trimming took 6 bases from V and 0 from J; bases not matched to a gene: 3. Germline CDR1 reads MDHEN; CDR2 reads SYDVKM. This CDR3 is built from 14 residues. The entry originates in a study of cytomegalovirus exposure and HLA in healthy donors. Study as a whole: A subsequent analysis reported that the roughly 120 validation repertoires were produced on the same platform that had also been used for the roughly 670 first-cohort repertoires.

The study, taken as a whole, reports: Researchers counted roughly 150 TCR beta chains as cytomegalovirus-associated. Reportedly, cytomegalovirus status was diagnosed with high sensitivity and specificity.

The sequencing input was PBMCs. This clonotype was sampled from a woman in her late teens or twenties in good health and CMV-seropositive. This chain joins TRBV28 and TRBJ1-2, with 8 bases fitting TRBD1. CDR3 sequence (DNA): TGTGCCAGCAGGGACAGGGCAGCTAACTATGGCTACACCTTC. It translates to CASRDRAANYGYTF.